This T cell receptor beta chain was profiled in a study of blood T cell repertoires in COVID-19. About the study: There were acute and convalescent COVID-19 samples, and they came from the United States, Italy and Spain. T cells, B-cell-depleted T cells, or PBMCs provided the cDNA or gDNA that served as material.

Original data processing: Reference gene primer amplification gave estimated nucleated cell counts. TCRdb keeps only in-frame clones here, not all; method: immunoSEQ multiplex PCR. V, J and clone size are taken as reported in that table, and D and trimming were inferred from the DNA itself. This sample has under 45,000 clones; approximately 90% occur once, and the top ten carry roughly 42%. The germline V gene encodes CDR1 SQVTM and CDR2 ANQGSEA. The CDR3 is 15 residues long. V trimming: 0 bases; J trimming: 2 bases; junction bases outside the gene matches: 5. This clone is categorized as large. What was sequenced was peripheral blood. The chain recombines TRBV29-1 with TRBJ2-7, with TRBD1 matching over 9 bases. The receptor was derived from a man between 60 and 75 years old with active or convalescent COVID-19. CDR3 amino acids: CSVEDGTGIPYEQYF. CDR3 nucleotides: TGCAGCGTTGAAGATGGGACAGGGATCCCCTACGAGCAGTACTTC.